This T cell receptor (beta chain) was identified during a study of blood T cell repertoires in COVID-19. Study details: Material from acute and convalescent COVID-19 was sourced from the United States, Italy and Spain.

The germline gives CDR1 LGHNT, CDR2 FRNRAP. The CDR3 sequence is 14 residues long. V was cut by 6 bases and J by 0 bases, with 9 bases left in between. Under the authors' procedure: From reference gene primer amplification, estimates of nucleated cell counts were derived. Sequencing was performed with immunoSEQ multiplex PCR; in TCRdb, only in-frame clones are kept and a portion is missing. Clonal size and the V and J genes are those of that table, whereas D and trimming came from the DNA. The repertoire has about 170,000 clones, about 87% of them found once; the top ten carry roughly 25%. The sequenced material came from peripheral blood. The clonotype was recovered from a man between 60 and 75 years old with acute or convalescent COVID-19. The chain has TRBV12-5 and TRBJ1-3; D is unclear. The CDR3: CASGDGVSGNTIYF. CDR3 bases: TGTGCTAGTGGGGACGGGGTCTCTGGAAACACCATATATTTT.